A selection of T cell receptor beta chains follows, all from one sample in a study of T cells in localized non-small cell lung cancer. Using immunoSEQ multiplex PCR, the repertoire was profiled, and TCRdb retains in-frame clones only, with some absent. The sample has approximately 140,000 clones; 70% to 90% are singletons. Sequencing was performed on peripheral blood, taken before any cancer treatment. Receptors originate from a female donor at least 60 years old with stage I lung adenocarcinoma. Each CDR3 is given with its conserved first and last residue. Each record gives: V gene, D gene, clone size, J gene, CDR3 protein, CDR3 DNA. A D gene is named only where the DNA matches it firmly. A clone size is listed for some rows: how often the clone was seen (once, few, many), or a class if it is expanded.

v_gene: TRBV4-1
d_gene: NA
abundance: few
j_gene: TRBJ2-3
CDR3aa: CASSQDRETGLATQYF
CDR3nt: TGCGCCAGCAGCCAAGATCGGGAGACAGGGTTGGCTACGCAGTATTTT

v_gene: TRBV18
d_gene: NA
abundance: once
j_gene: TRBJ2-5
CDR3aa: CASSPIGQETQYF
CDR3nt: TGTGCCAGCTCACCAATTGGACAAGAGACCCAGTACTTC

v_gene: TRBV11-3
d_gene: TRBD1
abundance: once
j_gene: TRBJ2-1
CDR3aa: CASSFKPGQLYNEQFF
CDR3nt: TGTGCCAGCAGCTTTAAACCGGGACAGCTTTACAATGAGCAGTTCTTC

v_gene: TRBV6-5
d_gene: NA
abundance: NA
j_gene: TRBJ2-3
CDR3aa: CASSYSSSTDTQYF
CDR3nt: TGTGCCAGCAGTTACTCGTCTAGCACAGATACGCAGTATTTT

v_gene: TRBV5-6
d_gene: NA
abundance: NA
j_gene: TRBJ2-7
CDR3aa: CASSLAIGEAYEQYF
CDR3nt: TGTGCCAGCAGCTTGGCAATAGGGGAAGCATACGAGCAGTACTTC

v_gene: TRBV4-2
d_gene: NA
abundance: NA
j_gene: TRBJ2-2
CDR3aa: CASSQEPTSGELFF
CDR3nt: TGTGCCAGCAGCCAAGAACCCACCTCCGGGGAGCTGTTTTTT

v_gene: TRBV7-2
d_gene: TRBD2
abundance: NA
j_gene: TRBJ2-7
CDR3aa: CASSRTSGKRTYEQYF
CDR3nt: TGTGCCAGCAGCCGGACTAGCGGGAAACGGACCTACGAGCAGTACTTC

v_gene: TRBV6-1
d_gene: TRBD1
abundance: NA
j_gene: TRBJ2-1
CDR3aa: CASSGRTGYNEQFF
CDR3nt: TGTGCCAGCAGTGGTCGGACAGGTTACAATGAGCAGTTCTTC

v_gene: TRBV20-1
d_gene: NA
abundance: once
j_gene: TRBJ1-4
CDR3aa: CSAQKDEKLFF
CDR3nt: TGCAGTGCCCAGAAGGATGAAAAACTGTTTTTT

v_gene: TRBV2
d_gene: NA
abundance: few
j_gene: TRBJ1-5
CDR3aa: CASSEGVAQPQHF
CDR3nt: TGTGCCAGCAGTGAAGGGGTAGCACAGCCCCAGCATTTT

v_gene: TRBV28
d_gene: NA
abundance: once
j_gene: TRBJ1-1
CDR3aa: CASRNTGRSEAFF
CDR3nt: TGTGCCAGCAGGAATACCGGGAGGAGTGAAGCTTTCTTT

v_gene: TRBV6-5
d_gene: NA
abundance: NA
j_gene: TRBJ2-2
CDR3aa: CASSPTPNTGELFF
CDR3nt: TGTGCCAGCAGCCCCACCCCCAACACCGGGGAGCTGTTTTTT

v_gene: TRBV7-2
d_gene: NA
abundance: NA
j_gene: TRBJ2-1
CDR3aa: CASSRIVTQQFF
CDR3nt: TGTGCCAGCAGCCGGATAGTGACACAGCAGTTCTTC

v_gene: TRBV5-3
d_gene: TRBD2
abundance: NA
j_gene: TRBJ2-1
CDR3aa: CARSLSAGACNEQFF
CDR3nt: TGTGCCAGAAGCTTGTCAGCGGGAGCTTGCAATGAGCAGTTCTTC

v_gene: TRBV23-1
d_gene: NA
abundance: NA
j_gene: TRBJ1-1
CDR3aa: CASSQVRQLNTEAFF
CDR3nt: TGCGCCAGCAGTCAGGTTAGACAACTTAACACTGAAGCTTTCTTT

v_gene: TRBV4-1
d_gene: NA
abundance: NA
j_gene: TRBJ1-6
CDR3aa: CASSQTDTAFNSPLHF
CDR3nt: TGCGCCAGCAGCCAAACGGACACAGCTTTTAATTCACCCCTCCACTTT

v_gene: TRBV9
d_gene: NA
abundance: NA
j_gene: TRBJ2-3
CDR3aa: CASSADLSGGGTDTQYF
CDR3nt: TGTGCCAGCAGCGCAGACCTTAGCGGAGGCGGCACAGATACGCAGTATTTT

v_gene: TRBV19
d_gene: TRBD2
abundance: NA
j_gene: TRBJ2-1
CDR3aa: CASSRRSGRPYNEQFF
CDR3nt: TGTGCCAGTAGTAGGCGGAGCGGGAGACCCTACAATGAGCAGTTCTTC

v_gene: TRBV14
d_gene: TRBD1
abundance: few
j_gene: TRBJ2-7
CDR3aa: CASSQTGGPTYEQYF
CDR3nt: TGTGCCAGCAGCCAAACAGGGGGACCAACCTACGAGCAGTACTTC

v_gene: TRBV7-3
d_gene: NA
abundance: NA
j_gene: TRBJ2-2
CDR3aa: CASSLTDRRELFF
CDR3nt: TGTGCCAGCAGCTTAACGGACAGACGGGAGCTGTTTTTT

v_gene: TRBV15
d_gene: TRBD1
abundance: NA
j_gene: TRBJ1-5
CDR3aa: CATSRGDRDQPQHF
CDR3nt: TGTGCCACCAGCAGAGGGGACAGGGATCAGCCCCAGCATTTT

v_gene: TRBV19
d_gene: TRBD2
abundance: NA
j_gene: TRBJ2-1
CDR3aa: CASSRVAGAMTYNEQFF
CDR3nt: TGTGCCAGTAGTAGGGTAGCGGGAGCAATGACCTACAATGAGCAGTTCTTC

v_gene: TRBV6-5
d_gene: NA
abundance: NA
j_gene: TRBJ1-1
CDR3aa: CASSSRWTPEAFF
CDR3nt: TGTGCCAGCAGTTCGAGGTGGACTCCTGAAGCTTTCTTT

v_gene: TRBV21-1
d_gene: NA
abundance: NA
j_gene: TRBJ2-7
CDR3aa: CASSTSRTSGSGHEQYF
CDR3nt: TGTGCCAGCAGCACTAGCCGGACTAGCGGGAGTGGCCACGAGCAGTACTTC

v_gene: TRBV7-9
d_gene: NA
abundance: NA
j_gene: TRBJ1-3
CDR3aa: CASSPRSGNTIYF
CDR3nt: TGTGCCAGCAGCCCCCGATCTGGAAACACCATATATTTT

v_gene: TRBV5-8
d_gene: TRBD1
abundance: NA
j_gene: TRBJ2-7
CDR3aa: CASSFGRTGGQYEQYF
CDR3nt: TGTGCCAGCAGCTTTGGACGGACAGGGGGTCAATACGAGCAGTACTTC

v_gene: TRBV14
d_gene: TRBD2
abundance: NA
j_gene: TRBJ2-7
CDR3aa: CASRPTSGAYEQYF
CDR3nt: TGTGCCAGCAGACCGACTAGCGGAGCCTACGAGCAGTACTTC

v_gene: TRBV5-1
d_gene: NA
abundance: once
j_gene: TRBJ2-2
CDR3aa: CASSWGLGTGELFF
CDR3nt: TGCGCCAGCAGCTGGGGACTCGGGACCGGGGAGCTGTTTTTT

v_gene: TRBV6-1
d_gene: NA
abundance: NA
j_gene: TRBJ2-7
CDR3aa: CASSEVMSEQYF
CDR3nt: TGTGCCAGCAGTGAAGTGATGTCGGAGCAGTACTTC

v_gene: TRBV5-1
d_gene: NA
abundance: NA
j_gene: TRBJ1-6
CDR3aa: CASSLGGTNSPLHF
CDR3nt: TGCGCCAGCAGCTTGGGGGGAACGAATTCACCCCTCCACTTT

v_gene: TRBV27
d_gene: NA
abundance: NA
j_gene: TRBJ2-1
CDR3aa: CARKTGLSAGNEQFF
CDR3nt: TGTGCCAGAAAGACCGGGCTAAGTGCCGGCAATGAGCAGTTCTTC

v_gene: TRBV2
d_gene: NA
abundance: few
j_gene: TRBJ2-7
CDR3aa: CASRQDASSYEQYF
CDR3nt: TGTGCCAGCAGGCAGGACGCAAGCTCCTACGAGCAGTACTTC

v_gene: TRBV28
d_gene: TRBD1
abundance: once
j_gene: TRBJ1-1
CDR3aa: CASSQGQVNTEAFF
CDR3nt: TGTGCCAGCAGCCAAGGACAGGTGAACACTGAAGCTTTCTTT

v_gene: TRBV10-3
d_gene: NA
abundance: once
j_gene: TRBJ2-1
CDR3aa: CAIRGGLAEERYNEQFF
CDR3nt: TGTGCCATCAGGGGGGGCCTAGCGGAGGAAAGATACAATGAGCAGTTCTTC

v_gene: TRBV5-1
d_gene: NA
abundance: NA
j_gene: TRBJ2-5
CDR3aa: CASSTDIQETQYF
CDR3nt: TGCGCCAGCAGCACCGACATCCAAGAGACCCAGTACTTC

v_gene: TRBV5-1
d_gene: NA
abundance: NA
j_gene: TRBJ2-1
CDR3aa: CAKEGEQFF
CDR3nt: TGCGCCAAGGAGGGTGAGCAGTTCTTC

v_gene: TRBV28
d_gene: TRBD2
abundance: NA
j_gene: TRBJ2-7
CDR3aa: CASSSPGLAKAYEQYF
CDR3nt: TGTGCCAGCAGTTCACCGGGACTAGCTAAAGCCTACGAGCAGTACTTC

v_gene: TRBV28
d_gene: TRBD1
abundance: NA
j_gene: TRBJ1-5
CDR3aa: CASRRNRGGNQPQHF
CDR3nt: TGTGCCAGCAGACGTAACAGGGGAGGCAATCAGCCCCAGCATTTT

v_gene: TRBV9
d_gene: NA
abundance: NA
j_gene: TRBJ2-3
CDR3aa: CASSVGLISTDTQYF
CDR3nt: TGTGCCAGCAGCGTCGGACTCATTAGTACAGATACGCAGTATTTT

v_gene: TRBV5-1
d_gene: NA
abundance: NA
j_gene: TRBJ1-3
CDR3aa: CASSFRGTAGNTIYF
CDR3nt: TGCGCCAGCAGCTTCCGGGGAACTGCAGGAAACACCATATATTTT

v_gene: TRBV30
d_gene: TRBD2
abundance: NA
j_gene: TRBJ2-3
CDR3aa: CAYYSGRVLTDTQYF
CDR3nt: TGTGCCTACTACAGCGGGAGGGTTCTCACAGATACGCAGTATTTT

v_gene: TRBV15
d_gene: NA
abundance: NA
j_gene: TRBJ2-7
CDR3aa: CATSRDEGYEQYF
CDR3nt: TGTGCCACCAGCAGAGATGAAGGCTACGAGCAGTACTTC

v_gene: TRBV28
d_gene: NA
abundance: NA
j_gene: TRBJ1-1
CDR3aa: CASSLDSYTEAFF
CDR3nt: TGTGCCAGCAGTTTAGACTCCTACACTGAAGCTTTCTTT